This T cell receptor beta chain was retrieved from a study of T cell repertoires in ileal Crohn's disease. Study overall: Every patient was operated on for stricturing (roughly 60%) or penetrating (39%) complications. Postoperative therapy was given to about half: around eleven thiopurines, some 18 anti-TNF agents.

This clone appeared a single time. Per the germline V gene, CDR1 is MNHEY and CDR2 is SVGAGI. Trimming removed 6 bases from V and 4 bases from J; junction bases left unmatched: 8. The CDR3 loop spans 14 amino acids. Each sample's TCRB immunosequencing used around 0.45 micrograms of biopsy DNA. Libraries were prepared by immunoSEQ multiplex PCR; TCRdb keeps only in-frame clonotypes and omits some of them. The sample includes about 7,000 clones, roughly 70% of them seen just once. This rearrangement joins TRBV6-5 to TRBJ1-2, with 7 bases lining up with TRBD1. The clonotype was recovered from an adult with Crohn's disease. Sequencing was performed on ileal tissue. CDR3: CASSNRQGFYGYTF. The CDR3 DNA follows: TGTGCCAGCAGCAACCGACAGGGCTTCTATGGCTACACCTTC.